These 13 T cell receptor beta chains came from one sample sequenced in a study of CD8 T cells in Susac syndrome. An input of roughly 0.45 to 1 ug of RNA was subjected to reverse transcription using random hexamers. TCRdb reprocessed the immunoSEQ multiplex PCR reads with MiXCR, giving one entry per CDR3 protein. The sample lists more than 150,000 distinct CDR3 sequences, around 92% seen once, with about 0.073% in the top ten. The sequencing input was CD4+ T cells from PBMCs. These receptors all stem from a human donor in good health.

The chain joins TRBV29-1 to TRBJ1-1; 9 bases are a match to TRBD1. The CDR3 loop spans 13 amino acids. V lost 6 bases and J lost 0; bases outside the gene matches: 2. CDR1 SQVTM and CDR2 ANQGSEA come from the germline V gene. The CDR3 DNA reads TGCAGCGTACAGGGGGCGATGAACACTGAAGCTTTCTTT. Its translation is CSVQGAMNTEAFF.

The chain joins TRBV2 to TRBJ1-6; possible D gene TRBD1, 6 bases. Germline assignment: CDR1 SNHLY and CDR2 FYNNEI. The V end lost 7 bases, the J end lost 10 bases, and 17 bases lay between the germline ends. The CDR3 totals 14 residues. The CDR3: CASIRTATYSPLHF. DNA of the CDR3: TGTGCCAGCATTAGGACAGCAACCTACTCACCCCTCCACTTT.

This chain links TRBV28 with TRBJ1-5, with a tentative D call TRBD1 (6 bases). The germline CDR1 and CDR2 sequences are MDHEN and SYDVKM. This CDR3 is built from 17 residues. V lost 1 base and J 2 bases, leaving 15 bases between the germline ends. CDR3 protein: CASSLSPGAVGNQPQHF. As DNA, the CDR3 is TGTGCCAGCAGTTTATCGCCAGGGGCGGTGGGCAATCAGCCCCAGCATTTT. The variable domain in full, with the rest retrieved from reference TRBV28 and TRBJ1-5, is DVKVTQSSRYLVKRTGEKVFLECVQDMDHENMFWYRQDPGLGLRLIYFSYDVKMKEKGDIPEGYSVSREKKERFSLILESASTNQTSMYLCASSLSPGAVGNQPQHFGDGTRLSIL.

The chain's CDR3 is CASSPAAGYSNQPQHF. CDR3 in DNA: TGTGCCAGCAGCCCGGCGGCCGGGTATAGCAATCAGCCCCAGCATTTT. The V call is TRBV28, the J call TRBJ1-5; no clear D. Germline-derived CDR1 and CDR2 are MDHEN and SYDVKM. The V and J ends lost 6 bases and 0 bases respectively, with 15 bases between them. This CDR3 spans 16 amino acids. Filled out from reference TRBV28 and TRBJ1-5, the complete variable domain reads DVKVTQSSRYLVKRTGEKVFLECVQDMDHENMFWYRQDPGLGLRLIYFSYDVKMKEKGDIPEGYSVSREKKERFSLILESASTNQTSMYLCASSPAAGYSNQPQHFGDGTRLSIL.

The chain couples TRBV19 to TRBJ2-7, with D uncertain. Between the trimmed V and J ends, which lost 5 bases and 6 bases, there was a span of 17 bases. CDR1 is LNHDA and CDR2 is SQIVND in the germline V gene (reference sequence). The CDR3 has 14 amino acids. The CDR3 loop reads CASSLSPEVGEQYF. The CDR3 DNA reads TGTGCCAGTAGTCTCTCCCCCGAGGTCGGCGAGCAGTACTTC. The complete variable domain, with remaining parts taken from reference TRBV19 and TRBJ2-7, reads DGGITQSPKYLFRKEGQNVTLSCEQNLNHDAMYWYRQDPGQGLRLIYYSQIVNDFQKGDIAEGYSVSREKKESFPLTVTSAQKNPTAFYLCASSLSPEVGEQYFGPGTRLTVT.

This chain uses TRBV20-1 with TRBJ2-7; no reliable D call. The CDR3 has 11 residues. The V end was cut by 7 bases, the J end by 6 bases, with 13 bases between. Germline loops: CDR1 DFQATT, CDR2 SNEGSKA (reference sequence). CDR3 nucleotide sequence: TGCAGTGGGGTTAGGGTCGGCGAGCAGTACTTC. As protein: CSGVRVGEQYF.

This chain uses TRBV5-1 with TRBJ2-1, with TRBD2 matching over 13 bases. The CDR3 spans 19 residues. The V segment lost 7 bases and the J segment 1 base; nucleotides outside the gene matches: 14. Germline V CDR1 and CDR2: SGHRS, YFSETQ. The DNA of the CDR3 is TGCGCCAGCCGACCCTGGGGGACTAGCGGGGCCTCGTCCTACAATGAGCAGTTCTTC. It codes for CASRPWGTSGASSYNEQFF.

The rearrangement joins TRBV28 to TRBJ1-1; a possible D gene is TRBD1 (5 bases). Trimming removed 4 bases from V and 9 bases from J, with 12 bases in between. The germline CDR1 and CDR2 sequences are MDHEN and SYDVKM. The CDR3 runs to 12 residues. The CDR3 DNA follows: TGTGCCAGCAGTTCTTGGGGGGAGAAAGCTTTCTTT. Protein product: CASSSWGEKAFF.

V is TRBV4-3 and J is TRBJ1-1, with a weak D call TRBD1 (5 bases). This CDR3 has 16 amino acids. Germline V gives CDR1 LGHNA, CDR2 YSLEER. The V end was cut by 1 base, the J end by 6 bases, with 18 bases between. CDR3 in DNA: TGCGCCAGCAGCCAAGCAGAGGGGTTGGGGTATCCTGAAGCTTTCTTT. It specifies CASSQAEGLGYPEAFF.

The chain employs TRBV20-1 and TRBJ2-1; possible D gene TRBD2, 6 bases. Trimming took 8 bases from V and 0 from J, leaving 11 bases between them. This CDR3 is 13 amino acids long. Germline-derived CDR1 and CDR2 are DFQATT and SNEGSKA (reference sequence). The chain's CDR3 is CSPAGSSYNEQFF. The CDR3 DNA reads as TGCAGTCCCGCCGGGAGCTCCTACAATGAGCAGTTCTTC.

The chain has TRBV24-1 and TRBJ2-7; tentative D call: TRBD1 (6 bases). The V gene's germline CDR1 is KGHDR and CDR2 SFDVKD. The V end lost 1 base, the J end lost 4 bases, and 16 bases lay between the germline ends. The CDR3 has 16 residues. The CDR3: CATSDFGRGIGYEQYF. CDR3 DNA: TGTGCCACCAGTGATTTCGGCAGGGGTATAGGATACGAGCAGTACTTC.

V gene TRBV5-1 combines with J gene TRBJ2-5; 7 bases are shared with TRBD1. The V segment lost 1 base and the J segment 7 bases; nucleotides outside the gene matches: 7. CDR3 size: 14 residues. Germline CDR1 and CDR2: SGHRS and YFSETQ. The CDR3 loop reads CASSLKEQGLTQYF. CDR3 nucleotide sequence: TGCGCCAGCAGCTTGAAGGAACAGGGGCTGACCCAGTACTTC.

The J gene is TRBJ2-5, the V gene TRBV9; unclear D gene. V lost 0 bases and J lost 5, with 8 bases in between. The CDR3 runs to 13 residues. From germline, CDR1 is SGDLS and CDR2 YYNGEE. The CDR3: CASSVESWETQYF. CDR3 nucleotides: TGTGCCAGCAGCGTAGAGTCTTGGGAGACCCAGTACTTC.